Below are 28 T cell receptor beta chains sequenced from a single sample in a study of blood T cells in healthy people across ages. Primed by a sample-barcoded 5' primer and a J-beta primer mix, a second PCR proceeded for roughly 7 to 11 cycles. MiXCR, run by TCRdb on the 5' RACE reads, gives a single entry per CDR3 protein. Found here are 1 million to 1.2 million distinct CDR3 sequences, 35% to 45% of them singletons; the top ten hold around 13%. Sequenced: blood. Receptor source: a man aged 18 to 29 in good health.

The rearrangement links TRBV20-1 to TRBJ1-5, with a possible D match to TRBD1 (5 bases). Trimming cost V 7 bases and J 0 bases, with 16 bases left between them. The CDR3 extends over 15 amino acids. Germline V gives CDR1 DFQATT, CDR2 SNEGSKA (reference sequence). In DNA form, the CDR3 reads TGCAGTGTTATGGCGACAGTAAATAGCAATCAGCCCCAGCATTTT. Its translation: CSVMATVNSNQPQHF.

On this clonotype: The junction and the germline gene differ at one end; a read error may be behind it. The V call is TRBV6-5, the J call TRBJ2-6, with D unresolved. Germline lookup yields CDR1 MNHEY and CDR2 SVGAGI. This CDR3 is built from 14 residues. CDR3 DNA sequence: TGTGCCTGCAGTCGCCAACATGGGGCCAACGTCCTGACTTTC. It codes for CACSRQHGANVLTF.

The genes are TRBV10-3 and TRBJ2-2, with TRBD2 matching over 9 bases. With V trimmed by 7 bases and J by 4 bases, 19 bases remained unmatched. The CDR3 is 19 residues long. CDR1 ENHRY and CDR2 SYGVKD come from the germline V gene. CDR3 amino acids: CAITGAMLAGNLVTGELFF. CDR3 nucleotide sequence: TGTGCCATCACCGGGGCCATGCTAGCGGGGAACCTTGTCACCGGGGAGCTGTTTTTT.

V is TRBV5-1 and J is TRBJ1-3, with D perhaps TRBD1 (6 bases). The V gene's germline CDR1 is SGHRS and CDR2 YFSETQ. The V gene lost 0 bases and the J gene lost 8 bases, with 12 bases spanning the gap. The CDR3 covers 14 residues. CDR3 amino acids: CASSLGGRGDTIYF. CDR3 in DNA: TGCGCCAGCAGCTTGGGTGGCAGGGGAGACACCATATATTTT.

To note about this clonotype: The junction departs from the called germline gene at one end, perhaps through a read error. The chain carries TRBV9 and TRBJ2-3, with D possibly being TRBD1 or TRBD2 (5 bases each). Germline CDR1 and CDR2: SGDLS and YYNGEE. The CDR3 totals 15 residues. The CDR3 sequence: CTSSVAGTVTDTQYF. The CDR3 DNA reads TGTACCAGCAGCGTAGCTGGGACCGTCACAGATACGCAGTATTTT.

The rearrangement uses TRBV11-1 and TRBJ2-5; no firm D call. Germline V gene sequence: CDR1 SGHAT, CDR2 FQDESV (reference sequence). This CDR3 has 13 amino acids. V was shortened by 3 bases and J by 11 bases, with 16 bases between the two germline ends. This CDR3 reads CASSFELSNEQYF. In nucleotides, the CDR3 is TGTGCCAGCAGCTTCGAGTTGTCTAATGAGCAGTACTTC. Full variable domain (remainder filled in from reference TRBV11-1 and TRBJ2-5): EAEVAQSPRYKITEKSQAVAFWCDPISGHATLYWYRQILGQGPELLVQFQDESVVDDSQLPKDRFSAERLKGVDSTLKIQPAELGDSAMYLCASSFELSNEQYFGPGTRLLVL.

The rearrangement links TRBV9 to TRBJ1-2, with TRBD1 as a possible D gene (6 bases). Germline values: CDR1 SGDLS, CDR2 YYNGEE. V was trimmed by 4 bases and J by 7 bases, leaving 23 bases between them. The CDR3 runs 16 residues. The CDR3 DNA is TGTGCCAGCAGCCCCCGCAGGGGCTTGGATCCTTCTGGCTACACCTTC. This codes for CASSPRRGLDPSGYTF.

This clonotype was counted at least ten times. This sequence joins TRBV4-1 and TRBJ1-2; D may be TRBD1 (5 bases). Germline V gene lookup returns CDR1 MGHRA and CDR2 YSYEKL. The V and J ends lost 0 bases and 2 bases respectively, with 10 bases between them. This CDR3 contains 15 residues. In DNA form, the CDR3 reads TGCGCCAGCAGCCAAGAAAGGGGTTTCAACTATGGCTACACCTTC. Amino acid sequence: CASSQERGFNYGYTF.

The rearrangement links TRBV25-1 to TRBJ1-1; unclear D gene. CDR1 and CDR2 from the germline V gene are MGHDK and SYGVNS. V was trimmed by 4 bases and J by 7 bases, leaving 7 bases between them. The CDR3 has 11 residues. The CDR3 loop is CASSGLVEAFF. CDR3 nucleotide sequence: TGTGCCAGCAGTGGCCTCGTTGAAGCTTTCTTT.

This clonotype was picked up a small number of times. V and J are TRBV19 and TRBJ2-2, with D perhaps matching TRBD1 (6 bases). Trimming took 5 bases from V and 10 from J, leaving 20 bases between them. The CDR3 runs 15 residues. Per the germline V gene, CDR1 is LNHDA and CDR2 is SQIVND (reference sequence). Written as DNA, the CDR3 is TGTGCCAGTAGTCCGTCCACCCCAGGGGTCGTGGAGCTGTTTTTT. It translates to CASSPSTPGVVELFF.

V is TRBV24-1 and J is TRBJ2-5, with 9 bases fitting TRBD1. Germline V gene data show CDR1 as KGHDR and CDR2 as SFDVKD. V trimming: 6 bases; J trimming: 5 bases; junction bases outside the gene matches: 15. The CDR3 spans 17 residues. Written as DNA, the CDR3 is TGTGCCACCAGTTCTCCTACTTGGGGGACAGGGACGGAGACCCAGTACTTC. Amino acids: CATSSPTWGTGTETQYF.

This clonotype was found many times. The V and J genes are TRBV10-3 and TRBJ2-5, with 7 positions matching TRBD1. The CDR3 covers 13 residues. Looked up from germline, CDR1 is ENHRY and CDR2 is SYGVKD. V gave up 2 bases and J gave up 5 bases; unmatched junction bases: 2. The CDR3 loop reads CAISEDRDETQYF. The CDR3 bases are TGTGCCATCAGTGAGGACAGGGATGAGACCCAGTACTTC.

The chain joins TRBV6-5 to TRBJ2-1; 9 bases are a match to TRBD1. Trimming cost V 6 bases and J 3 bases; bases outside gene matches: 9. This CDR3 has 16 residues. Germline CDR1 reads MNHEY; CDR2 reads SVGAGI. DNA for the CDR3: TGTGCCAGCAGCGCCCCCGACAGGGGGGGCTACAATGAGCAGTTCTTC. Protein sequence: CASSAPDRGGYNEQFF.

The V gene is TRBV27, the J gene TRBJ1-5; a possible D gene is TRBD1 (5 bases). V lost 6 bases to trimming and J lost 0 bases, with 15 bases between them. This CDR3 is 16 amino acids long. Germline CDR1 MNHEY, CDR2 SMNVEV (reference sequence). The CDR3 region has the DNA TGTGCCAGCAGGGAGGGGTCCGGATTTAGCAATCAGCCCCAGCATTTT. Its translation: CASREGSGFSNQPQHF.

V and J are TRBV4-3 and TRBJ2-1; 8 nucleotides align to TRBD2. There are 15 residues in the CDR3. From germline, CDR1 is LGHNA and CDR2 YSLEER. V lost 0 bases to trimming and J lost 9 bases; unmatched junction nucleotides: 7. The CDR3 spells CASSQELTSVSEQFF. DNA of the CDR3: TGCGCCAGCAGCCAAGAGTTGACTAGCGTAAGTGAGCAGTTCTTC.

This clonotype has only a few counts. The V call is TRBV2, the J call TRBJ2-1; 8 bases are shared with TRBD1. Germline V gives CDR1 SNHLY, CDR2 FYNNEI. The CDR3 sequence is 13 residues long. The J segment lost 4 bases and the V segment lost 6 bases, leaving 2 bases of the junction unmatched. DNA of the CDR3: TGTGCCAGCAGGGACAGGGTTTACAATGAGCAGTTCTTC. Translation: CASRDRVYNEQFF. The full variable domain, completed using reference TRBV2 and TRBJ2-1, is EPEVTQTPSHQVTQMGQEVILRCVPISNHLYFYWYRQILGQKVEFLVSFYNNEISEKSEIFDDQFSVERPDGSNFTLKIRSTKLEDSAMYFCASRDRVYNEQFFGPGTRLTVL.

V and J are TRBV15 and TRBJ2-5; TRBD1 agrees at 8 bases. Per germline, CDR1 LNHNV and CDR2 YYDKDF (reference sequence). There are 15 residues in the CDR3. V lost 4 bases to trimming and J lost 3 bases; unmatched junction nucleotides: 7. The CDR3 loop reads CATSKPGQEKETQYF. The DNA of the CDR3 is TGTGCCACCAGCAAACCGGGACAGGAAAAAGAGACCCAGTACTTC.

This clonotype appeared a few times. V is TRBV6-5 and J is TRBJ1-2; D is unclear. Germline V CDR1 and CDR2: MNHEY, SVGAGI. This CDR3 contains 15 residues. V was clipped by 2 bases and J by 4 bases, with 14 bases between them. CDR3 protein: CASSYTDTSSYGYTF. In DNA form, the CDR3 reads TGTGCCAGCAGTTACACTGACACGTCCAGCTATGGCTACACCTTC.

Concerning this clonotype itself: The junction and the germline gene differ at one end; a read error may be behind it. V usage is TRBV29-1 and J usage is TRBJ1-2; D gene ambiguous. In germline, CDR1 is SQVTM, CDR2 ANQGSEA. The CDR3 runs to 13 residues. The CDR3 sequence: CSVDGDPNYGCTF. The CDR3 DNA sequence: TGCAGCGTTGATGGCGACCCCAACTATGGCTGCACCTTC.

The V gene is TRBV7-6, the J gene TRBJ2-1; D is perhaps TRBD1 (5 bases). Trimming took 5 bases from V and 4 from J, leaving 18 bases between them. CDR1 is SGHVS, CDR2 FNYEAQ, per germline. This CDR3 region has 16 residues. The CDR3 DNA follows: TGTGCCAGCAGCCAGGGCGGCCCCGGATATTACAATGAGCAGTTCTTC. Translation: CASSQGGPGYYNEQFF.

This clonotype was found a few times. The chain links TRBV10-3 to TRBJ1-4; the D is unclear. V was pared by 0 bases and J by 5 bases, with 10 bases between. Germline loops: CDR1 ENHRY, CDR2 SYGVKD. The CDR3 totals 15 residues. The CDR3 loop reads CAISESRKRNEKLFF. The CDR3 bases are TGTGCCATCAGTGAGTCACGGAAAAGGAATGAAAAACTGTTTTTT.

Concerning this clonotype: This may come from a read error, since a much larger clone is one base off. J is TRBJ1-6 and V is TRBV12-3 or TRBV12-4; 8 bases are a match to TRBD1. The CDR3 runs to 14 residues. Here the CDR3 DNA reads TGTGCCAGCAGTGACAGGGGCTATAATTCACCCTTCCACTTT. Protein: CASSDRGYNSPFHF.

The table lists this clonotype with a few counts. The V call is TRBV7-2, the J call TRBJ2-1, with a tentative D call TRBD1 (6 bases). The germline V and J ends were trimmed by 5 bases and 11 bases, with 19 bases remaining between them. The CDR3 has 14 amino acids. Germline lookup yields CDR1 SGHTA and CDR2 FQGNSA. Here the CDR3 reads CASSIGGTRSQQFF. As DNA, the CDR3 is TGTGCCAGCAGCATAGGGGGAACTAGGTCCCAGCAGTTCTTC.

This clonotype was detected a few times. The V and J genes are TRBV5-1 and TRBJ2-7; D is ambiguous. CDR1 and CDR2 from the germline V gene are SGHRS and YFSETQ. Trimming shortened V by 5 bases and J by 6 bases, and 18 bases separated the two germline ends. This CDR3 contains 14 residues. The CDR3 bases are TGCGCCAGCAGAGTGTTGACCGAGCCCTGCGAGCAGTACTTC. It is translated as CASRVLTEPCEQYF. Full variable domain (rest looked up from reference TRBV5-1 and TRBJ2-7): KAGVTQTPRYLIKTRGQQVTLSCSPISGHRSVSWYQQTPGQGLQFLFEYFSETQRNKGNFPGRFSGRQFSNSRSEMNVSTLELGDSALYLCASRVLTEPCEQYFGPGTRLTVT.

The CDR3 is CASSLKWAGGDYEQYF. DNA of the CDR3: TGTGCCAGCAGTTTAAAATGGGCGGGGGGGGACTACGAGCAGTACTTC. The gene calls are TRBV27 and TRBJ2-5, with 9 bases that match TRBD2. The DNA end is more similar to TRBJ2-7, so the J call may be wrong. CDR3 length equals 16 residues. Germline CDR1 is MNHEY and CDR2 is SMNVEV (reference sequence).

The genes are TRBV7-8 and TRBJ2-4; D may be TRBD2 (5 bases). The CDR3 covers 13 residues. Trimming pared 6 bases from V and 5 bases from J, leaving 11 bases between. Germline assignment: CDR1 SGHVS and CDR2 FQNEAQ. CDR3 in DNA: TGTGCCAGCAGACCGGGAACCCAAAACATTCAGTACTTC. This gives the protein CASRPGTQNIQYF.

This clonotype was seen a few times. The V gene is TRBV20-1, the J gene TRBJ2-7; possible D gene TRBD2, 5 bases. Trimming stripped 3 bases from V and 0 bases from J, with 9 bases between. In germline, CDR1 is DFQATT, CDR2 SNEGSKA (reference sequence). The CDR3 loop spans 13 amino acids. The CDR3 sequence is CSARVRDSYEQYF. The CDR3 bases are TGCAGTGCTAGGGTCCGGGACTCCTACGAGCAGTACTTC.

The J gene is TRBJ2-7, the V gene TRBV28; D not resolved. The CDR3 contains 13 residues. Germline CDR1 reads MDHEN; CDR2 reads SYDVKM. V gave up 5 bases and J gave up 4 bases, with 12 bases separating them. CDR3 nucleotides: TGTGCCAGCAGTCCTTCACCTCCATACGAGCAGTACTTC. This sequence encodes CASSPSPPYEQYF.